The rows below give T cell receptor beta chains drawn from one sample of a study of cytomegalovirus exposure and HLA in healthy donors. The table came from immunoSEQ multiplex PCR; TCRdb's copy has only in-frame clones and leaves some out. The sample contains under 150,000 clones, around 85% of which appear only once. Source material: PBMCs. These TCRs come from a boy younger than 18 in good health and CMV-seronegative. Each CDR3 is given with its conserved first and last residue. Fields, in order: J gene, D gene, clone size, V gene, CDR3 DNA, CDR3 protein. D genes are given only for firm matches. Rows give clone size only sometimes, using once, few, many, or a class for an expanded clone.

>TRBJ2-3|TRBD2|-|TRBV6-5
TGTGCCAGCAGTTATGGGGGAGGGCCAGGGGATACGCAGTATTTT
CASSYGGGPGDTQYF
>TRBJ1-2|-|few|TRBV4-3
TGCGCCAGCAGCCAAGGGCCGGGGGGTTACTATGGCTACACCTTC
CASSQGPGGYYGYTF
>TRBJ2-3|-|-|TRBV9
TGTGCCAGCAGCGTTCTATCGACACGGTACAGCAAAGATACGCAGTATTTT
CASSVLSTRYSKDTQYF
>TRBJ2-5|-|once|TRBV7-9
TGTGCCAGCAGCCCCGCGGGGTGGCAAGAGACCCAGTACTTC
CASSPAGWQETQYF
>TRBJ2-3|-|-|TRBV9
TGTGCCAGCAGCTACACCCAGGGCACAGATACGCAGTATTTT
CASSYTQGTDTQYF
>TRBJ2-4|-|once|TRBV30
TGTGCCATTTACACCGTGGCCAAAAACATTCAGTACTTC
CAIYTVAKNIQYF
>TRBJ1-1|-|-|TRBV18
TGTGCCAGCTCACCATTCTCGGGGAAGCTGAACACTGAAGCTTTCTTT
CASSPFSGKLNTEAFF
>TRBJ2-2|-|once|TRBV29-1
TGCAGCGGAAGACAGGGAGGTACCGGGGAGCTGTTTTTT
CSGRQGGTGELFF
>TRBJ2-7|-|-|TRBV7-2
TGTGCCAGCAGCTTAAACGTGACTCTCCGGTCCTACGAGCAGTACTTC
CASSLNVTLRSYEQYF
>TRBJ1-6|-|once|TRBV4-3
TGCGCCAGCAGCCAAGATCAGAATTCACCCCTCCACTTT
CASSQDQNSPLHF
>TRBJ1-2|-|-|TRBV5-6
TGTGCCAGCGGTCCACCAGGGTTACTTAACGGCTACACCTTC
CASGPPGLLNGYTF
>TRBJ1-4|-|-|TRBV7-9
TGTGCCAGCAGCCCAAGGACAGCTACTAATGAAAAACTGTTTTTT
CASSPRTATNEKLFF
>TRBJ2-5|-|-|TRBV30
TGTGCCTGGAGTGTAGTGGGAGTGTGGCAAGAGACCCAGTACTTC
CAWSVVGVWQETQYF
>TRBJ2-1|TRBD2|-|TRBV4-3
TGCGCCAGCAGCCAAAGGGAGGGCCTGTACAATGAGCAGTTCTTC
CASSQREGLYNEQFF
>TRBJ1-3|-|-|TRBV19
TGTGCCAGTAGTGGCCTCGGAAACACCATATATTTT
CASSGLGNTIYF
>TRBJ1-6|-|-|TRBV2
TGTGCCAGCAGAGGGACTGCTAATTCACCCCTCCACTTT
CASRGTANSPLHF
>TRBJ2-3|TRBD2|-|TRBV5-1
TGCGCCAGCAGCCCAGGACTAGCGGGGGGTATCAGCACAGATACGCAGTATTTT
CASSPGLAGGISTDTQYF
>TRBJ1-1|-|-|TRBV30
TGTGCCTGGAGTGAGGTGCAGGGGTCTGAAGCTTTCTTT
CAWSEVQGSEAFF
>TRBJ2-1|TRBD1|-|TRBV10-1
TGCGCCAGCAGTGAGCCGGACAGGGCCAATGAGCAGTTCTTC
CASSEPDRANEQFF
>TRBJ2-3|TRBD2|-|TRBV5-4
TGTGCCAGCAGCTTGGGGGATAGCGGGACTAGCACAGATACGCAGTATTTT
CASSLGDSGTSTDTQYF
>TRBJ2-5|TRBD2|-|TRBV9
TGTGCCAGCAGCGTAGGGGGGGGGAATGGCGGGGAGACCCAGTACTTC
CASSVGGGNGGETQYF
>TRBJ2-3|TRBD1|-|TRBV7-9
TGTGCCAGCAGCTACAGGGGGCGGTTTACAGATACGCAGTATTTT
CASSYRGRFTDTQYF
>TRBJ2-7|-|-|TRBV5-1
TGCGCCAGCAGCTTGGCGGGGTTTGAGCAGTACTTC
CASSLAGFEQYF
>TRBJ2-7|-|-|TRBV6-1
TGTGCCAGCAGTGAAAGGGGAACTTTCCAAGTCTACGAGCAGTACTTC
CASSERGTFQVYEQYF
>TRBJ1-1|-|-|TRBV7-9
TGTGCCAGCAGCGGAACGGCAGGGTTGACTGAAGCTTTCTTT
CASSGTAGLTEAFF
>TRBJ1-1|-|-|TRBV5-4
TGTGCCAGCAGACCAGGACTGGCGAACACTGAAGCTTTCTTT
CASRPGLANTEAFF
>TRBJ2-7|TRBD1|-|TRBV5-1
TGCGCCAGCCGACAGGGGGATACCTACGAGCAGTACTTC
CASRQGDTYEQYF
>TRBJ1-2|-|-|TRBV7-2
TGTGCCAGCAGCTTAGCCCATGGAGGGTGGATCTATGGCTACACCTTC
CASSLAHGGWIYGYTF
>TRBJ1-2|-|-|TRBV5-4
TGTGCCAGCAGCTCTTCTCTAAACTATGGCTACACCTTC
CASSSSLNYGYTF
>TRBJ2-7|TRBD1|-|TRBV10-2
TGCGCCAGCAGCCTAGGACAGGGTGCCTACGAGCAGTACTTC
CASSLGQGAYEQYF
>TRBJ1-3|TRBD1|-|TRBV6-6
TGTGCCAGCAGCTACACAGGGGTCAGTCACACCATATATTTT
CASSYTGVSHTIYF
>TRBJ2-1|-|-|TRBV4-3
TGCGCCAGCAGCCAAGAGGTGGGAGCTAGCTCCTACAATGAGCAGTTCTTC
CASSQEVGASSYNEQFF
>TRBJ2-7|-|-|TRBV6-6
TGTGCCAGCAGCCCCCCAAGGGACACCAGCTCCTACGAGCAGTACTTC
CASSPPRDTSSYEQYF
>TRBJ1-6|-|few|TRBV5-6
TGTGCCAGCAGCTTGGAGGGGGATCGACCCCTCCACTTT
CASSLEGDRPLHF
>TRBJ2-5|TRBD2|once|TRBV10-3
TGTGCCATCAGTGATGGCAGTAGCGGGAGGGTGTACCAAGAGACCCAGTACTTC
CAISDGSSGRVYQETQYF
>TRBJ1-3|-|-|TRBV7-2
TGTGCCAGCAGCTTAAGCGGGGGGATTACTGGAAACACCATATATTTT
CASSLSGGITGNTIYF
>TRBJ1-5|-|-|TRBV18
TGTGCCAGCTCACCACCGGGGCTGGGCTCTCAGCCCCAGCATTTT
CASSPPGLGSQPQHF
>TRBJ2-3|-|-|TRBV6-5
TGTGCCAGCAGTTACTCTGGGCGCACAGATACGCAGTATTTT
CASSYSGRTDTQYF
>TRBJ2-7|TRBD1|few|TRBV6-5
TGTGCCAGCAGCCAGGAGGGGACAGGGGTGGGCGAGCAGTACTTC
CASSQEGTGVGEQYF
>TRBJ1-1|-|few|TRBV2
TGTGCCAGCAGAAAGGGGACCCCACAGGGTTCGGGAGCTTTCTTT
CASRKGTPQGSGAFF
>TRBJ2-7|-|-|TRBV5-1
TGCGCCAGCAGTCCGATCAGGGTCTACGAGCAGTACTTC
CASSPIRVYEQYF
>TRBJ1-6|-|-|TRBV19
TGTGCCACTAAGGGGGACGATTCACCCCTCCACTTT
CATKGDDSPLHF
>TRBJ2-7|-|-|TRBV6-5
TGTGCCAGCAGTTACGTCCAGGGCTACGAGCAGTACTTC
CASSYVQGYEQYF
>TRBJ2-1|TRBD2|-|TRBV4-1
TGCGCCAGCAGCCAAGATTTTAGCGGGGGCAATGAGCAGTTCTTC
CASSQDFSGGNEQFF
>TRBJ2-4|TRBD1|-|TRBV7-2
TGTGCCAGCAGCTTAGCCCAAACCTCGGACAGGGTCAGGGTTTTAGCCAAAAACATTCAGTACTTC
CASSLAQTSDRVRVLAKNIQYF
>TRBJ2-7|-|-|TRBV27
TGTGCCAGCGGCGTCGGACAGACCTACGAGCAGTACTTC
CASGVGQTYEQYF
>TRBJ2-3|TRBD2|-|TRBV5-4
TGTGCCAGCAGCTATTTAGCGGGAGGGCGGGCAGATACGCAGTATTTT
CASSYLAGGRADTQYF
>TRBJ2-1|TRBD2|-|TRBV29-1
TGCAGCGGGGGGGCCGCCGGGACTAGCGGGATAGGGTACTACAATGAGCAGTTCTTC
CSGGAAGTSGIGYYNEQFF
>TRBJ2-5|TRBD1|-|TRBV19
TGTGCCAGTAAAGTAGGACAGGGGGTGGAGACCCAGTACTTC
CASKVGQGVETQYF